This T cell receptor (beta chain) originates from a study of T cell responses to AZD1222 COVID-19 vaccine. Sequencing used immunoSEQ multiplex PCR; TCRdb keeps in-frame clones, though not all of them. The data contain over 100,000 clones, around 87% of them singletons. V lost 0 bases and J lost 4; bases outside the gene matches: 3. The CDR3 is made up of 15 amino acids. CDR1 and CDR2 (germline): SEHNR, FQNEAQ (reference sequence). The material sequenced was peripheral blood, taken 28 days after the second AZD1222 dose. The receptor was isolated from an adult who received the AZD1222 COVID-19 vaccine. This sequence joins TRBV7-9 and TRBJ2-1, with 7 bases that match TRBD2. CDR3 protein: CASSLAAGVYNEQFF. CDR3 DNA sequence: TGTGCCAGCAGCTTAGCTGCGGGAGTGTACAATGAGCAGTTCTTC.